This T cell receptor beta chain is drawn from a study of blood T cell repertoires in COVID-19. Study overall: Samples came from the United States, Italy and Spain, spanning acute and convalescent COVID-19.

This clone was detected once. Generated by immunoSEQ multiplex PCR, the TCRdb table keeps only in-frame clones and is missing some. Here the sample spans 200,000 to 250,000 clones, less than 90% being singletons. V was clipped by 6 bases and J by 9 bases, with 18 bases between them. The germline V gene has CDR1 ENHRY and CDR2 SYGVKD. This CDR3 has 14 residues. Input material: PBMCs or T cells enriched from blood (not recorded which). The clonotype originates from a young woman who had been exposed to COVID-19. The chain employs TRBV10-3 and TRBJ1-5; possibly TRBD1 for D (5 bases). The CDR3 reads CAISGERQGGPQHF. The DNA of the CDR3 is TGTGCCATCAGCGGGGAGCGTCAGGGAGGGCCCCAGCATTTT.